The clone carrying this T cell receptor beta chain was found many times. UMIs and a universal primer site were added when TCR cDNA was made by 5'RACE template switching. In TCRdb, the 5' RACE reads were re-called with MiXCR into one record per CDR3 protein. The top ten clones hold roughly 0.9% of a sample with 12,000 or so distinct CDR3 sequences, approximately 5% of them seen once. The CDR3 spans 15 residues. Trimming stripped 6 bases from V and 0 bases from J, with 11 bases between. In germline, CDR1 is SGHAT, CDR2 FQNNGV. This entry comes from a study of T cells after yellow fever vaccination. This clonotype was sampled from a man aged 25-40 years who received the YFV17D yellow fever vaccine. The sequencing used PBMCs, either bulk or a sorted T-cell subset (CD4+, CD8+, memory, or dextramer-sorted; not recorded which), collected on the day of the yellow fever booster vaccination. V is TRBV11-2 and J is TRBJ2-2; unclear D gene. Here the CDR3 reads CASSETDSNTGELFF. In nucleotides, the CDR3 is TGTGCCAGCAGTGAGACGGATTCGAACACCGGGGAGCTGTTTTTT.